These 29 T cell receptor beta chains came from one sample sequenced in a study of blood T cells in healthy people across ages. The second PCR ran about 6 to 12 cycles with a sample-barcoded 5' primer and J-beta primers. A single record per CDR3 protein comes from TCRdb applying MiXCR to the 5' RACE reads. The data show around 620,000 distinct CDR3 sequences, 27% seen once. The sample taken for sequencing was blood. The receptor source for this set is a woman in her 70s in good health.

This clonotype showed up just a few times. The DNA of the CDR3 is TGTGCCAGCAGCCCTGCGTGGGGGCGGCAAGAGACCCAGTACTTC. It translates to CASSPAWGRQETQYF. The chain is built from TRBV7-2 and TRBJ2-5, with a weak D call TRBD1 (6 bases). Germline CDR1 is SGHTA and CDR2 is FQGNSA. The germline V and J ends were trimmed by 5 bases and 2 bases, with 15 bases remaining between them. The CDR3 spans 15 residues.

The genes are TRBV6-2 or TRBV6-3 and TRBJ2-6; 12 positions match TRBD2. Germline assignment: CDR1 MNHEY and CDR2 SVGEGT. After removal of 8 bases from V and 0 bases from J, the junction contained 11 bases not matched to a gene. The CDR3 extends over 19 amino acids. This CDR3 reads CASRAHQTSGGSGANVLTF. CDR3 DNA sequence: TGTGCCAGCCGAGCGCATCAGACTAGCGGGGGCTCTGGGGCCAACGTCCTGACTTTC.

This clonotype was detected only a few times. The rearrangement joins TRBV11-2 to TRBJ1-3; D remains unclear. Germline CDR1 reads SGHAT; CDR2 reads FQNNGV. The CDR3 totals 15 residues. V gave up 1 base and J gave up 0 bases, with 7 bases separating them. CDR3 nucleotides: TGTGCCAGCAGCTTAGGAATAACCTCTGGAAACACCATATATTTT. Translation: CASSLGITSGNTIYF.

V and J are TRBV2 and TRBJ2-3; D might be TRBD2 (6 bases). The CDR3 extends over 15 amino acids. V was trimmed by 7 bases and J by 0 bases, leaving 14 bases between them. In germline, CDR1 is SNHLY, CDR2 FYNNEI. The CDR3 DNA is TGTGCCAGCACACTAGCCTTTCAAAGCACAGATACGCAGTATTTT. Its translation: CASTLAFQSTDTQYF. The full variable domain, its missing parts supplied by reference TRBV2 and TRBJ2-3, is EPEVTQTPSHQVTQMGQEVILRCVPISNHLYFYWYRQILGQKVEFLVSFYNNEISEKSEIFDDQFSVERPDGSNFTLKIRSTKLEDSAMYFCASTLAFQSTDTQYFGPGTRLTVL.

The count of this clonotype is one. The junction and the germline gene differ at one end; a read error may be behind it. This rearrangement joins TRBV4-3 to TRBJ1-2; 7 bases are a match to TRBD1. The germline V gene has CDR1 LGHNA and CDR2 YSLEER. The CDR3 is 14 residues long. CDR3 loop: CASSQIQGSYVYTF. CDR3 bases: TGCGCCAGCAGCCAAATACAGGGGTCCTATGTCTACACCTTC.

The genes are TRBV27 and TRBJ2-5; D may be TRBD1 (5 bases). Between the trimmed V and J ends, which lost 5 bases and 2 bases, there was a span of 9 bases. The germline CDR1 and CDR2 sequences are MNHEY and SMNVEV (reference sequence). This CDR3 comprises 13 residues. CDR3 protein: CASSRRQQETQYF. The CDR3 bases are TGTGCCAGCAGTCGTCGACAGCAAGAGACCCAGTACTTC.

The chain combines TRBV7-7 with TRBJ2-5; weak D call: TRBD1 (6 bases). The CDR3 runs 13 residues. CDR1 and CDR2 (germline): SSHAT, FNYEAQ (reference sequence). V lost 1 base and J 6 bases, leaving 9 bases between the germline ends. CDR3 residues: CASSLGGPKTQYF. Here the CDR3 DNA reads TGTGCCAGCAGCTTAGGGGGGCCGAAGACCCAGTACTTC.

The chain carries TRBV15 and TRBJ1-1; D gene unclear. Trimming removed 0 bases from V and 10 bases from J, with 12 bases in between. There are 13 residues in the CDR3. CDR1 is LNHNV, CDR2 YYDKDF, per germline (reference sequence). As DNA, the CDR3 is TGTGCCACCAGCAGAGATGGGGATCGCGGAGCTTTCTTT. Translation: CATSRDGDRGAFF.

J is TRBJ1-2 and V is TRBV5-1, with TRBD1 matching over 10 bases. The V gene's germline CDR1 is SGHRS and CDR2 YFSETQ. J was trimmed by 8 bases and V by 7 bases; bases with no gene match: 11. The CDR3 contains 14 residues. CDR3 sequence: CASDPGTGEGGYTF. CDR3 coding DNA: TGCGCCAGCGATCCCGGGACAGGGGAGGGCGGCTACACCTTC.

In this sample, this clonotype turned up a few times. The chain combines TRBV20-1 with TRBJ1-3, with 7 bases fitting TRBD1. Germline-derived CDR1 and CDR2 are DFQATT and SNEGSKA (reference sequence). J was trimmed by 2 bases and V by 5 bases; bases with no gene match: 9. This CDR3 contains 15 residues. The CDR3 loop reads CSACRDSTPGNTIYF. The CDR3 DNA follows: TGCAGTGCTTGCAGGGACAGCACCCCTGGAAACACCATATATTTT.

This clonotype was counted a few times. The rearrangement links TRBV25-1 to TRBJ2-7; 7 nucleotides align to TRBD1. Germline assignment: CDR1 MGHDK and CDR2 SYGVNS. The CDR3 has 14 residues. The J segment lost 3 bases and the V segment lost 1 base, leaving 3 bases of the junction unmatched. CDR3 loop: CASSESGTVYEQYF. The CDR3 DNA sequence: TGTGCCAGCAGTGAATCTGGGACAGTCTACGAGCAGTACTTC.

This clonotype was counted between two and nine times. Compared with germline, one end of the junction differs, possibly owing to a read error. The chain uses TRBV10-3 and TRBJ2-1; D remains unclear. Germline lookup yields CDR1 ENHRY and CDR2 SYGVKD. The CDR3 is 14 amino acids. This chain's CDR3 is CAISESPGYNEHFF. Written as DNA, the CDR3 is TGTGCCATCAGTGAGTCTCCAGGCTACAATGAGCATTTCTTC.

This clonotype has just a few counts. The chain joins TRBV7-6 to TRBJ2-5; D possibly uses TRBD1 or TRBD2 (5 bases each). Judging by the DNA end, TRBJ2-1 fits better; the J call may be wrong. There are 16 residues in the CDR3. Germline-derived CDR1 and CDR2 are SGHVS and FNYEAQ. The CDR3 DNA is TGTGCCAGCAGCCTGGGTGTGGTGGGTGTGGGGGATGAGCAGTTCTTC. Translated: CASSLGVVGVGDEQFF.

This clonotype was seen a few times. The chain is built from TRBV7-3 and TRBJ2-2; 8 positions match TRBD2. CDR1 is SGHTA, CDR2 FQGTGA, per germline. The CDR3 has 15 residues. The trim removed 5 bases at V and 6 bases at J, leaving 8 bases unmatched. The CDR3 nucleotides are TGTGCCAGCAGCCTCGGGGGGGCGTTGCCCGGGGAGCTGTTTTTT. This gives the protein CASSLGGALPGELFF.

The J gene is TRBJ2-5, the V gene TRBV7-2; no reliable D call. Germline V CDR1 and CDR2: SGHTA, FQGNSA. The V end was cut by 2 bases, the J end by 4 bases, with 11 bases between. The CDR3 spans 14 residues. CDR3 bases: TGTGCCAGCAGCTTAAGCCCTATCGGAGAGACCCAGTACTTC. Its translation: CASSLSPIGETQYF. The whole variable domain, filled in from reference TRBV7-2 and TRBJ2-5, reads GAGVSQSPSNKVTEKGKDVELRCDPISGHTALYWYRQSLGQGLEFLIYFQGNSAPDKSGLPSDRFSAERTGGSVSTLTIQRTQQEDSAVYLCASSLSPIGETQYFGPGTRLLVL.

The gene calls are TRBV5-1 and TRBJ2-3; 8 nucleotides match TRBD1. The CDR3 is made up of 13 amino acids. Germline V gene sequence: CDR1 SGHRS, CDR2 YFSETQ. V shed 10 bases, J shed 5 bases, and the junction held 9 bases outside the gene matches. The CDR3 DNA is TGCGCCGGGTCGACAGGGGCGGGAGATACGCAGTATTTT. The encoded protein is CAGSTGAGDTQYF.

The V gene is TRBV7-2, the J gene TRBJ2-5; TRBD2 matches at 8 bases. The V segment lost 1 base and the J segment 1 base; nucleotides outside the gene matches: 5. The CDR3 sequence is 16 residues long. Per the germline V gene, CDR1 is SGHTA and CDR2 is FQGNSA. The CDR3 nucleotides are TGTGCCAGCAGCTTAGATAGCGGGGCGGGCCAAGAGACCCAGTACTTC. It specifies CASSLDSGAGQETQYF.

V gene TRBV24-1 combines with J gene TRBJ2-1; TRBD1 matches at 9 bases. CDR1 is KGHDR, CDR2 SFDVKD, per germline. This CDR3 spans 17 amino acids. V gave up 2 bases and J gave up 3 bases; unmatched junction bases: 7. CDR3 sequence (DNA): TGTGCCACCAGTGATTCCCCCGGGACAGGGCACTACAATGAGCAGTTCTTC. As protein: CATSDSPGTGHYNEQFF.

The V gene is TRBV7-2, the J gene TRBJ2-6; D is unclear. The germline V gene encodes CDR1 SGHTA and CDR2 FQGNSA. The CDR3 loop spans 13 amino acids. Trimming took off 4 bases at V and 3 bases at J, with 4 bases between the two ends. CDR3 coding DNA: TGTGCCAGCAGCTCCGGTGGGGCCAACGTCCTGACTTTC. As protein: CASSSGGANVLTF.

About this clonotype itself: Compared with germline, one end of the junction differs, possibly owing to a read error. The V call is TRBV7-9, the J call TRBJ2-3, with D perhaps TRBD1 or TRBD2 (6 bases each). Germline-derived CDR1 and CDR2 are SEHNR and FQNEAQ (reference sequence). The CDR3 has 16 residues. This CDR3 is CVSSLVGGGRTDTQYF. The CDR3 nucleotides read TGTGTCAGCAGCTTAGTAGGTGGGGGGCGCACAGATACGCAGTATTTT.

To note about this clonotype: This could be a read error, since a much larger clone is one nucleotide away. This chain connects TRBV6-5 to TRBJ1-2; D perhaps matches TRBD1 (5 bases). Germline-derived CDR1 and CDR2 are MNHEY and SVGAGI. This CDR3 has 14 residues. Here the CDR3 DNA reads TGTGTCAGCAGTACTCAGGGCGGCGGGCCCGGCTACACCTTC. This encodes CVSSTQGGGPGYTF.

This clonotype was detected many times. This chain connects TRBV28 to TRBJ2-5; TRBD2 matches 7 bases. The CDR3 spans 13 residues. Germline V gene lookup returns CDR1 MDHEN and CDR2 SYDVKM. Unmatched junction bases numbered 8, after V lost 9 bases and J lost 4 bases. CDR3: CASTSEERETQYF. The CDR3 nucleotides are TGTGCCAGTACTAGCGAGGAGAGAGAGACCCAGTACTTC.

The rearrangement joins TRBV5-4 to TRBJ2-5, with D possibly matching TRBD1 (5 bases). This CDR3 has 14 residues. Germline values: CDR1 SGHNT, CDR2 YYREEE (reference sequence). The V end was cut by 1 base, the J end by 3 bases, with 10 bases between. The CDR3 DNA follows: TGTGCCAGCAGCTTGCGACAGTCAAAAGAGACCCAGTACTTC. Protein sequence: CASSLRQSKETQYF.

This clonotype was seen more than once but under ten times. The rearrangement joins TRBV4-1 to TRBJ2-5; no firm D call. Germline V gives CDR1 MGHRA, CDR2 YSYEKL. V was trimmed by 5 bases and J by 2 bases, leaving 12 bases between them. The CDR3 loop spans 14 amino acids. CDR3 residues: CASSVQEFQETQYF. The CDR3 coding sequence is TGCGCCAGCAGCGTCCAGGAGTTTCAAGAGACCCAGTACTTC.

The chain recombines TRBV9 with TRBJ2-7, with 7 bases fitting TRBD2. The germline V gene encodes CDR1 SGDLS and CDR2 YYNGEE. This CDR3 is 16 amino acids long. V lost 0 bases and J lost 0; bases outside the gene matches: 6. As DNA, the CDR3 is TGTGCCAGCAGCGTAGGAGGGACTACGAGCTCCTACGAGCAGTACTTC. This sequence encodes CASSVGGTTSSYEQYF. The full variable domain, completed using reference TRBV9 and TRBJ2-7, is DSGVTQTPKHLITATGQRVTLRCSPRSGDLSVYWYQQSLDQGLQFLIQYYNGEERAKGNILERFSAQQFPDLHSELNLSSLELGDSALYFCASSVGGTTSSYEQYFGPGTRLTVT.

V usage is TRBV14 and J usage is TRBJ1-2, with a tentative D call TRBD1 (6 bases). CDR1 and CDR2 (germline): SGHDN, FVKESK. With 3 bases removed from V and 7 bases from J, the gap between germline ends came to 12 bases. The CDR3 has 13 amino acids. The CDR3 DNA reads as TGTGCCAGCAGCCAGCAGGGGCTCGGTGGCTACACCTTC. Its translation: CASSQQGLGGYTF.

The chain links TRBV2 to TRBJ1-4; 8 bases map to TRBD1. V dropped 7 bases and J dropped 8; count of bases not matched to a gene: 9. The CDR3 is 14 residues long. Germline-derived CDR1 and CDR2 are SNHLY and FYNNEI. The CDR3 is CASKGGTGDEKLFF. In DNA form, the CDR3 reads TGTGCCAGCAAGGGGGGGACAGGTGACGAAAAACTGTTTTTT.

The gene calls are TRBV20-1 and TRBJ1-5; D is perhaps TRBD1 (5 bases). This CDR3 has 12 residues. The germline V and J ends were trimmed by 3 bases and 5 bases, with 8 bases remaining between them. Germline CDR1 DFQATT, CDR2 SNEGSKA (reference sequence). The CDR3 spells CSARVGDQPQHF. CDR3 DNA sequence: TGCAGTGCTAGGGTAGGGGATCAGCCCCAGCATTTT.

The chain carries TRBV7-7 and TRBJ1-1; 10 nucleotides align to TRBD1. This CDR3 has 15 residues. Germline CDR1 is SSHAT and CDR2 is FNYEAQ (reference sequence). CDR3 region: CASGTGQGMNTEAFF. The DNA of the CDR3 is TGTGCTAGCGGCACGGGACAGGGGATGAACACTGAAGCTTTCTTT.